A single sample gave rise to the 11 T cell receptor beta chains below, sequenced in a study of liver allograft versus peripheral blood T cells. Whole-study context: Repertoires of T cell receptors in transplanted livers were compared with recipients' peripheral blood repertoires.

MiXCR, run by TCRdb on the reads, gives a single entry per CDR3 protein. The sample yields approximately 16,000 distinct CDR3 sequences, roughly a fifth seen once. The source of these receptors is a human patient who had a liver transplant. Some T cells may originate from the graft donor.

This clonotype was observed at least ten times. V gene TRBV7-2 combines with J gene TRBJ2-2; the match to TRBD2 covers 10 bases. There are 16 residues in the CDR3. CDR1 and CDR2 from the germline V gene are SGHTA and FQGNSA. V trimming: 5 bases; J trimming: 6 bases; junction bases outside the gene matches: 9. The CDR3: CASSVLAGALSGELFF. The CDR3 DNA follows: TGTGCCAGCAGCGTCCTAGCGGGAGCTTTGTCCGGGGAGCTGTTTTTT.

The chain has TRBV10-3 and TRBJ2-7; D may match TRBD1 or TRBD2 (5 bases each). Germline V gene lookup returns CDR1 ENHRY and CDR2 SYGVKD. Between the trimmed V and J ends, which lost 7 bases and 7 bases, there was a span of 11 bases. This CDR3 is 11 amino acids long. CDR3 DNA: TGTGCCATCAATCGAGGGGAGGAGCAGTACTTC. Translating it yields CAINRGEEQYF.

The genes are TRBV6-5 and TRBJ1-4; D call uncertain. CDR1 and CDR2 (germline): MNHEY, SVGAGI. This CDR3 has 12 amino acids. The germline V and J ends were trimmed by 8 bases and 6 bases, with 10 bases remaining between them. CDR3 in DNA: TGTGCCAGCGGATTCCCCGATGAAAAACTGTTTTTT. This gives the protein CASGFPDEKLFF.

This clonotype was seen ten or more times. The V call is TRBV15, the J call TRBJ2-1, with D perhaps TRBD2 (6 bases). The V end lost 1 base, the J end lost 8 bases, and 12 bases lay between the germline ends. The CDR3 spans 14 residues. Germline CDR1 is LNHNV and CDR2 is YYDKDF (reference sequence). The CDR3 DNA reads as TGTGCCACCAGCAGAGTGGCTAGCGAGTATGAGCAGTTCTTC. It encodes CATSRVASEYEQFF.

This clonotype was counted a few times. The chain carries TRBV6-1 and TRBJ1-4, with no clear D. The V gene lost 0 bases and the J gene lost 0 bases, with 8 bases spanning the gap. Germline V gene data show CDR1 as MNHNS and CDR2 as SASEGT. CDR3 length: 16 residues. CDR3 bases: TGTGCCAGCAGTGAAGCATTGGGCGCAACTAATGAAAAACTGTTTTTT. Translated: CASSEALGATNEKLFF.

The chain joins TRBV6-5 to TRBJ1-4; the D is unclear. The germline V gene has CDR1 MNHEY and CDR2 SVGAGI. Deletions cut 2 bases from V and 6 bases from J, with 10 bases between. This CDR3 is built from 14 residues. CDR3 sequence: CASSYASVHEKLFF. CDR3 nucleotide sequence: TGTGCCAGCAGTTACGCCAGTGTTCATGAAAAACTGTTTTTT.

The J gene is TRBJ1-5, the V gene TRBV12-3 or TRBV12-4, with D hard to call. V was trimmed by 3 bases and J by 0 bases, leaving 6 bases between them. The CDR3 runs to 14 residues. CDR3 in amino acids: CASSLWGSNQPQHF. The CDR3 DNA is TGTGCCAGCAGTTTGTGGGGTAGCAATCAGCCCCAGCATTTT.

This clonotype is medium-sized by share. CDR3 bases: TGTGCCAGCAGTGCCACCATTGGCACTGAAGCTTTCTTT. Amino acid sequence: CASSATIGTEAFF. The chain joins TRBV6-6 to TRBJ1-1; D not resolved. Trimming cost V 5 bases and J 4 bases, with 11 bases left between them. The CDR3 runs 13 residues. Looked up from germline, CDR1 is MNHNY and CDR2 is SVGAGI (reference sequence).

The table lists this clonotype with a few counts. This chain uses TRBV6-1 with TRBJ1-3; D is undetermined. Germline assignment: CDR1 MNHNS and CDR2 SASEGT. V lost 10 bases to trimming and J lost 0 bases, with 13 bases between them. The CDR3 consists of 14 residues. This CDR3 reads CATAQYFSGNTIYF. The CDR3 DNA reads TGTGCCACCGCCCAGTACTTCTCTGGAAACACCATATATTTT.

This clonotype is deemed medium-sized. The V gene is TRBV6-1, the J gene TRBJ1-1, with unresolved D. V shed 2 bases and J shed 1 base, with 5 bases lying between them. The CDR3 covers 13 residues. The V gene's germline CDR1 is MNHNS and CDR2 SASEGT. CDR3 sequence: CASSEQGNTEAFF. CDR3 DNA: TGTGCCAGCAGTGAACAAGGGAACACTGAAGCTTTCTTT.

This clonotype was recorded at least ten times. The chain has TRBV7-2 and TRBJ2-3, with 8 positions matching TRBD2. The V segment lost 4 bases and the J segment 0 bases; nucleotides outside the gene matches: 12. The CDR3 extends over 18 amino acids. Per germline, CDR1 SGHTA and CDR2 FQGNSA. The CDR3 DNA reads as TGTGCCAGCAGCTGGAAAGCGGGGGCTATATCTAGCACAGATACGCAGTATTTT. Translating gives CASSWKAGAISSTDTQYF.